This T cell receptor (beta chain) was retrieved from a study of blood T cell repertoires in COVID-19. Germline lookup yields CDR1 SGHDT and CDR2 YYEEEE. V gave up 0 bases and J gave up 3 bases; unmatched junction bases: 3. The CDR3 loop spans 14 amino acids. Original methodology: Reference gene primer amplification yielded estimated nucleated cell counts. TCRdb's copy holds only in-frame clones and misses some; the assay was immunoSEQ multiplex PCR. V and J calls and clone size are given by that table; D and trimming were obtained from the DNA. The sample yields over 400,000 clones, roughly 88% seen once.

Sequenced: peripheral blood. The genes are TRBV5-6 and TRBJ2-7, with TRBD2 identical over 7 bases. This receptor was obtained from a human donor in a cohort sampled during active COVID-19. The CDR3 loop is CASSLGGSIYEQYF. CDR3 bases: TGTGCCAGCAGCTTGGGCGGGAGTATCTACGAGCAGTACTTC.